This TCR beta chain was recorded in a study of blood T cell repertoires in COVID-19. Looking at the study overall: Spain, Italy and the United States supplied samples that represented acute and convalescent COVID-19. PBMCs, B-cell-depleted T cells, or T cells provided the cDNA or gDNA that made up the material.

Original analysis: Researchers report that nucleated cell counts were estimated from reference gene primer amplification. Profiling relied on immunoSEQ multiplex PCR, and the TCRdb table lists in-frame clones only, not all of them. Clone size and the V and J calls come from that table; the DNA yielded D and trimming. The sample holds over 70,000 clones; roughly 84% are singletons and the top ten take 10% to 11%. The origin of this receptor is a man in his 60s with COVID-19, enrolled during active disease. Sequences were obtained from peripheral blood.

The CDR3 coding sequence is TGTGCCAGCAGTTTAGCGGACTCGTACGAGCAGTACTTC. This codes for CASSLADSYEQYF. The J gene is TRBJ2-7, the V gene TRBV12-3 or TRBV12-4; a possible D gene is TRBD2 (5 bases). The length of the CDR3 is 13 residues. Trimming took off 0 bases at V and 4 bases at J, with 7 bases between the two ends.